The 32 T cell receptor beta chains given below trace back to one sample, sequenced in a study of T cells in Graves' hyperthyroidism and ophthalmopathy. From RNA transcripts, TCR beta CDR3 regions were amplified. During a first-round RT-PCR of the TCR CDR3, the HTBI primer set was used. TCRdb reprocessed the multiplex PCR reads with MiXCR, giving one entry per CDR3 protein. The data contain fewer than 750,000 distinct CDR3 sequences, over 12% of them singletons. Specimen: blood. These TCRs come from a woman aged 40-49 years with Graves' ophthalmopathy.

The CDR3 loop is CASSRGLAGHGEETQYF. Here the CDR3 DNA reads TGTGCCAGCAGCCGGGGACTAGCGGGGCACGGGGAAGAGACCCAGTACTTC. This rearrangement joins TRBV3-1 to TRBJ2-5, with 13 bases lining up with TRBD2. The germline CDR1 and CDR2 sequences are LGHDT and YNNKEL (reference sequence). V was pared by 4 bases and J by 3 bases, with 8 bases of the junction left unmatched. CDR3 length equals 17 residues.

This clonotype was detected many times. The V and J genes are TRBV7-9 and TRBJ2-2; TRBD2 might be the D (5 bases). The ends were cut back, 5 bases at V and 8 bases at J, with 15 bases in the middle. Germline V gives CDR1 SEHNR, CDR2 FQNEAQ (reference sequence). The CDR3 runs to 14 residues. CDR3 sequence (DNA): TGTGCCAGCAGCCACCCCGAAGCGGCTGGGGAGCTGTTTTTT. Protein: CASSHPEAAGELFF.

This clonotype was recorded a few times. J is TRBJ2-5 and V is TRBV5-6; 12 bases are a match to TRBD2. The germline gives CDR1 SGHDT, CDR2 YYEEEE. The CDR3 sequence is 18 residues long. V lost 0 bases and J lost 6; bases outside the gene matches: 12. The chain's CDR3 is CASSLGPQLAGGVQTQYF. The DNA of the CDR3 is TGTGCCAGCAGCTTGGGGCCCCAACTAGCGGGAGGAGTACAGACCCAGTACTTC.

The CDR3 DNA sequence: TGTGCCACCAGCAGAGTGAGCCCAGATACGCAGTATTTT. Its translation is CATSRVSPDTQYF. The chain combines TRBV15 with TRBJ2-3; no clear D. CDR3 length equals 13 residues. From germline, CDR1 is LNHNV and CDR2 YYDKDF (reference sequence). The V end was cut by 1 base, the J end by 4 bases, with 6 bases between.

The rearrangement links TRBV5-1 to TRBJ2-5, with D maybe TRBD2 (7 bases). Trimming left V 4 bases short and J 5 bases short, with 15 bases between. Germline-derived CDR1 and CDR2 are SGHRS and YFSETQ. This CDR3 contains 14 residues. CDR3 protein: CASSPSRGGETQYF. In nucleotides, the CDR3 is TGCGCCAGCAGCCCGTCGAGGGGGGGCGAGACCCAGTACTTC.

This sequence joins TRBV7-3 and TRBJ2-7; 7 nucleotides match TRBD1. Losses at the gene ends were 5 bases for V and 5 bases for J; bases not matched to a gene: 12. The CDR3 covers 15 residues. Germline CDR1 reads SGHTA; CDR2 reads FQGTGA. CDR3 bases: TGTGCCAGCAGCCCCACAGGGGCCCTAGGCGACGAGCAGTACTTC. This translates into CASSPTGALGDEQYF.

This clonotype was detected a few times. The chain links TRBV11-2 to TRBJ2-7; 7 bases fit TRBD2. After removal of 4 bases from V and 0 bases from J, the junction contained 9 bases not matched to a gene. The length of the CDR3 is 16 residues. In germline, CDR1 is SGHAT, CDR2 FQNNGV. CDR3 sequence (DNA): TGTGCCAGCAGCTCCCACCTAGCGGCGAGCTCCTACGAGCAGTACTTC. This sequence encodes CASSSHLAASSYEQYF.

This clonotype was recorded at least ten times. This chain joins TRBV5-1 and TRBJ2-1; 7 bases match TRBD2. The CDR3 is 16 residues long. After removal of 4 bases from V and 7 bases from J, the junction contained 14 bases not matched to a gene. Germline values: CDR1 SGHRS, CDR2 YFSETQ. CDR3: CASSDPRSGVRNEQFF. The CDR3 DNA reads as TGCGCCAGCAGCGACCCGCGAAGCGGGGTCAGGAATGAGCAGTTCTTC.

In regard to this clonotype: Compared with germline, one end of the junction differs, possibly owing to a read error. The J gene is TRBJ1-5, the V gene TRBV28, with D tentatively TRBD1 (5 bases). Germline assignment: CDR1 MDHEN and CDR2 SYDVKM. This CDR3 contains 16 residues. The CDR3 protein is CATWEGTHFSNQPQRF. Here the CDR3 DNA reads TGTGCCACCTGGGAAGGGACCCATTTTAGCAATCAGCCCCAGCGTTTT.

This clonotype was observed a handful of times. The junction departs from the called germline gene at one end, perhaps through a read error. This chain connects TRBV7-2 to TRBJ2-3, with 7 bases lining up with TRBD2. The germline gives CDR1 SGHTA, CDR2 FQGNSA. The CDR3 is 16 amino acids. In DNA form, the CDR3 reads TGTGCCAGCAGCCTAGCGGCAAGAGCAGCCGCAGATACGCAGTATTTT. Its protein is CASSLAARAAADTQYF.

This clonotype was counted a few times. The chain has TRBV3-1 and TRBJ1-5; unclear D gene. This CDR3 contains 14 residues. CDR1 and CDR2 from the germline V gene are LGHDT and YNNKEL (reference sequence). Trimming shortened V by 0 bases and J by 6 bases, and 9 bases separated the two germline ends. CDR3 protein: CASSQDVFGQPQHF. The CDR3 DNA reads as TGTGCCAGCAGCCAAGACGTATTTGGTCAGCCCCAGCATTTT.

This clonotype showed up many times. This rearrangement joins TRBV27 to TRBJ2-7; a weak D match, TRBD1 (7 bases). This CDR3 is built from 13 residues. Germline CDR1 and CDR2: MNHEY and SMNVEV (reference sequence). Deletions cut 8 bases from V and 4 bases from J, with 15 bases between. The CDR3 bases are TGTGCCAGCCGGACAGGAGGGCTTTACGAGCAGTACTTC. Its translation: CASRTGGLYEQYF.

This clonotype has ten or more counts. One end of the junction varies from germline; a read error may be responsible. The CDR3 loop is CASSLPKTHF. CDR3 nucleotide sequence: TGTGCCAGCAGCCTTCCCAAAACCCACTTT. The chain carries TRBV5-5 and TRBJ1-1, with D unclear. The CDR3 spans 10 residues. Per germline, CDR1 SGHKS and CDR2 YYEKEE (reference sequence). Looking up the rest from reference TRBV5-5 and TRBJ1-1 gives the full variable domain: DAGVTQSPTHLIKTRGQQVTLRCSPISGHKSVSWYQQVLGQGPQFIFQYYEKEERGRGNFPDRFSARQFPNYSSELNVNALLLGDSALYLCASSLPKTHFGQGTRLTVV.

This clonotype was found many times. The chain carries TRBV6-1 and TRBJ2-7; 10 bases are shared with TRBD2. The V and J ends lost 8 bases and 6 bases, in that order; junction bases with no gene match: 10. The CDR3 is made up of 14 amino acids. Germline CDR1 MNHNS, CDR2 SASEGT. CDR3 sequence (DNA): TGTGCCAGCTCCCGGACTAGCGGCAGTCGCGAGCAGTACTTC. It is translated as CASSRTSGSREQYF.

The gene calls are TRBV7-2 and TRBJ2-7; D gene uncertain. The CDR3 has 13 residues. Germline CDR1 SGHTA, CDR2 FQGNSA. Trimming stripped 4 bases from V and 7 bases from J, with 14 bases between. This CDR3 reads CASSSYGVGEQYF. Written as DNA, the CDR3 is TGTGCCAGCAGCTCCTATGGAGTGGGGGAGCAGTACTTC.

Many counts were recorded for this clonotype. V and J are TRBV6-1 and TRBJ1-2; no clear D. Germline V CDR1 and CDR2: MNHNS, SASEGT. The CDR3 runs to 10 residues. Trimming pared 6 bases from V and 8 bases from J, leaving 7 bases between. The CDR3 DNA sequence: TGTGCCAGCAGAGCGGGGGGCTACACCTTC. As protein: CASRAGGYTF.

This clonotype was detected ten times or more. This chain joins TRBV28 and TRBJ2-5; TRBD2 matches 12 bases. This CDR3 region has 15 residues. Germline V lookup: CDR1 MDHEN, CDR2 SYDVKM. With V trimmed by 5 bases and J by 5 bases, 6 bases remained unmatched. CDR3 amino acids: CASSQTGTSGETQYF. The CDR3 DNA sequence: TGTGCCAGCAGTCAAACCGGGACTAGCGGGGAGACCCAGTACTTC.

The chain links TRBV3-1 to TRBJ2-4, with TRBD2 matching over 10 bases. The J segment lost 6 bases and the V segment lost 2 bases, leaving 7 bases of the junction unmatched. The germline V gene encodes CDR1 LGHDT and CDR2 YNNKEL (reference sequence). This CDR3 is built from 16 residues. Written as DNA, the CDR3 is TGTGCCAGCAGCCAACTAGCGGGAGCAATAGGAAACATTCAGTACTTC. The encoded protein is CASSQLAGAIGNIQYF.

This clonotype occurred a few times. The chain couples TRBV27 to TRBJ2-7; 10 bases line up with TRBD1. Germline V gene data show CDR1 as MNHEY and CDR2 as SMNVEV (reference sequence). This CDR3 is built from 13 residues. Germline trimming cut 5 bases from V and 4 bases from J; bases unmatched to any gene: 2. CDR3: CASSADRGYEQYF. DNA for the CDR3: TGTGCCAGCAGTGCGGACAGGGGGTACGAGCAGTACTTC.

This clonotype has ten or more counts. CDR3 sequence: CASSREGDHYEQYF. The CDR3 bases are TGTGCCAGCAGTCGCGAAGGGGACCACTACGAGCAGTACTTC. V gene TRBV12-3 or TRBV12-4 combines with J gene TRBJ2-7; the D call may be TRBD1 or TRBD2 (5 bases each). Trimming took off 5 bases at V and 3 bases at J, with 14 bases between the two ends. The CDR3 is 14 amino acids.

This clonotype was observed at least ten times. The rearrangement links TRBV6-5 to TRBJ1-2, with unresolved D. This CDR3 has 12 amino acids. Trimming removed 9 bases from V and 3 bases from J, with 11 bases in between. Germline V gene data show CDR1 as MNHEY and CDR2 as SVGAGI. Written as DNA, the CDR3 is TGTGCCAGTACCGCCGGGGACTATGGCTACACCTTC. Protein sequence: CASTAGDYGYTF.

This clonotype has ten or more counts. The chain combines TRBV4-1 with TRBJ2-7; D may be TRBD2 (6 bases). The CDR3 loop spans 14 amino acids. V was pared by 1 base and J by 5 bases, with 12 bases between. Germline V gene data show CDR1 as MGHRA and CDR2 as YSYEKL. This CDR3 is CASSQVGGGDEQYF. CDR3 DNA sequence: TGCGCCAGCAGCCAAGTTGGGGGAGGTGACGAGCAGTACTTC.

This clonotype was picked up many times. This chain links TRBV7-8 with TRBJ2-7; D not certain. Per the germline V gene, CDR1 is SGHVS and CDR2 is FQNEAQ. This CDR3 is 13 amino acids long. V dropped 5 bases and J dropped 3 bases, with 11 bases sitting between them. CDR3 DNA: TGTGCCAGCAGCCCACAGAGGCACTACGAGCAGTACTTC. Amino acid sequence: CASSPQRHYEQYF.

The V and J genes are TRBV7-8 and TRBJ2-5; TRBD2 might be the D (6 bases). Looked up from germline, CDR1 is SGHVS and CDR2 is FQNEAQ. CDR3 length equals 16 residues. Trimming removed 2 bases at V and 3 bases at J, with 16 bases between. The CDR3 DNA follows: TGTGCCAGCAGCTTATTTCCCAGCGGGTCCAAAGAGACCCAGTACTTC. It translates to CASSLFPSGSKETQYF.

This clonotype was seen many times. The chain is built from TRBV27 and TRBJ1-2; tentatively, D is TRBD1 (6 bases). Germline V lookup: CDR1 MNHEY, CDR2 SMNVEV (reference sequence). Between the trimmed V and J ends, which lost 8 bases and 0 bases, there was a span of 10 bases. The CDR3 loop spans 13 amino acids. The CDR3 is CASGQQANYGYTF. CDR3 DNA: TGTGCCAGCGGACAGCAAGCTAACTATGGCTACACCTTC.

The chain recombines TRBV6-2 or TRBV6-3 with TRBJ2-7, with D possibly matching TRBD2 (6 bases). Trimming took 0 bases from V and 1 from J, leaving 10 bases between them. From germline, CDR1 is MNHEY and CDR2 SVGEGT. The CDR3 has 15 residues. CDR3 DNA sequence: TGTGCCAGCAGTTACTCGAGGGCGGGATCCTACGAGCAGTACTTC. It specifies CASSYSRAGSYEQYF.

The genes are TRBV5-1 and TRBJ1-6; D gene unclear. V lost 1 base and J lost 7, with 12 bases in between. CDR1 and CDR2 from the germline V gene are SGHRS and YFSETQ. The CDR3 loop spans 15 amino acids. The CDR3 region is CASSLSTVENSPLHF. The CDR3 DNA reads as TGCGCCAGCAGCTTGTCAACAGTGGAGAATTCACCCCTCCACTTT.

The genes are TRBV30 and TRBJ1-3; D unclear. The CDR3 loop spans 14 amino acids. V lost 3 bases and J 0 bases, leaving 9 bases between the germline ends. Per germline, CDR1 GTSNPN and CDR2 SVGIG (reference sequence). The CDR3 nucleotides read TGTGCCTGGAGGACCCTTAACTCTGGAAACACCATATATTTT. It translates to CAWRTLNSGNTIYF.

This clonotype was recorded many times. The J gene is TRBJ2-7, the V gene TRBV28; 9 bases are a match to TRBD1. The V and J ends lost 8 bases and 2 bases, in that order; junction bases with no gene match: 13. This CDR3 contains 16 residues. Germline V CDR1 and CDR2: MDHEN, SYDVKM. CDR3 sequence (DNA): TGTGCCAGCGTCCCCCTTGCCGGGACAGGGACCTACGAGCAGTACTTC. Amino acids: CASVPLAGTGTYEQYF.

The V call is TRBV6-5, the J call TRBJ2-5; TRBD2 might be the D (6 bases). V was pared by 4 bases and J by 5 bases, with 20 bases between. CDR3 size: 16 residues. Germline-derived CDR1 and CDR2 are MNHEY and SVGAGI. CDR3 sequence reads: CASSSVFTGGGETQYF. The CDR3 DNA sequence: TGTGCCAGCAGTTCTGTCTTTACAGGCGGAGGGGAGACCCAGTACTTC.

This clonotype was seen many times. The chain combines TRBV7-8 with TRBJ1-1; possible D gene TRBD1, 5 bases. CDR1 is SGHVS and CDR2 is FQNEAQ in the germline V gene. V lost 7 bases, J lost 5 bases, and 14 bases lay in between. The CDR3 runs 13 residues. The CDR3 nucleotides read TGTGCCAGCACCCCTTCAGGGTTTACTGAAGCTTTCTTT. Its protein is CASTPSGFTEAFF.

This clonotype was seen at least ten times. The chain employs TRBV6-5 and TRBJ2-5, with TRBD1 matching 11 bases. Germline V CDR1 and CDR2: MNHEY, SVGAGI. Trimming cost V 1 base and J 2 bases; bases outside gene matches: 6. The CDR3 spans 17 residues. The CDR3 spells CASSYLARDRGQETQYF. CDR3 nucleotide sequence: TGTGCCAGCAGTTACTTGGCCCGGGACAGGGGGCAAGAGACCCAGTACTTC.